This T cell receptor beta chain was sequenced during a study of blood T cells in healthy people across ages. Sample-barcoded 5' priming and a J-beta primer mix drove a second PCR of roughly 6 to 12 cycles. TCRdb called the 5' RACE reads again in MiXCR, with one record for every CDR3 protein. This sample has about 1,500,000 distinct CDR3 sequences; around 42% occur once, and the top ten carry 7% to 9.5%. The V end was cut by 3 bases, the J end by 11 bases, with 13 bases between. This CDR3 spans 12 amino acids. Peripheral blood was drawn, about 9.7 milliliters per donor. Researchers report isolating at least 7 million PBMCs per sample. Extracted total RNA amounted to at least 5.5 micrograms for each sample.

The chain joins TRBV12-3 or TRBV12-4 to TRBJ1-1; D gene unclear. The origin of this receptor is a woman aged 18-35 years in good health. The specimen sequenced was blood. As DNA, the CDR3 is TGTGCCAGCAGTTTGAGGGCACTGGAGGCTTTCTTT. Translating it yields CASSLRALEAFF.